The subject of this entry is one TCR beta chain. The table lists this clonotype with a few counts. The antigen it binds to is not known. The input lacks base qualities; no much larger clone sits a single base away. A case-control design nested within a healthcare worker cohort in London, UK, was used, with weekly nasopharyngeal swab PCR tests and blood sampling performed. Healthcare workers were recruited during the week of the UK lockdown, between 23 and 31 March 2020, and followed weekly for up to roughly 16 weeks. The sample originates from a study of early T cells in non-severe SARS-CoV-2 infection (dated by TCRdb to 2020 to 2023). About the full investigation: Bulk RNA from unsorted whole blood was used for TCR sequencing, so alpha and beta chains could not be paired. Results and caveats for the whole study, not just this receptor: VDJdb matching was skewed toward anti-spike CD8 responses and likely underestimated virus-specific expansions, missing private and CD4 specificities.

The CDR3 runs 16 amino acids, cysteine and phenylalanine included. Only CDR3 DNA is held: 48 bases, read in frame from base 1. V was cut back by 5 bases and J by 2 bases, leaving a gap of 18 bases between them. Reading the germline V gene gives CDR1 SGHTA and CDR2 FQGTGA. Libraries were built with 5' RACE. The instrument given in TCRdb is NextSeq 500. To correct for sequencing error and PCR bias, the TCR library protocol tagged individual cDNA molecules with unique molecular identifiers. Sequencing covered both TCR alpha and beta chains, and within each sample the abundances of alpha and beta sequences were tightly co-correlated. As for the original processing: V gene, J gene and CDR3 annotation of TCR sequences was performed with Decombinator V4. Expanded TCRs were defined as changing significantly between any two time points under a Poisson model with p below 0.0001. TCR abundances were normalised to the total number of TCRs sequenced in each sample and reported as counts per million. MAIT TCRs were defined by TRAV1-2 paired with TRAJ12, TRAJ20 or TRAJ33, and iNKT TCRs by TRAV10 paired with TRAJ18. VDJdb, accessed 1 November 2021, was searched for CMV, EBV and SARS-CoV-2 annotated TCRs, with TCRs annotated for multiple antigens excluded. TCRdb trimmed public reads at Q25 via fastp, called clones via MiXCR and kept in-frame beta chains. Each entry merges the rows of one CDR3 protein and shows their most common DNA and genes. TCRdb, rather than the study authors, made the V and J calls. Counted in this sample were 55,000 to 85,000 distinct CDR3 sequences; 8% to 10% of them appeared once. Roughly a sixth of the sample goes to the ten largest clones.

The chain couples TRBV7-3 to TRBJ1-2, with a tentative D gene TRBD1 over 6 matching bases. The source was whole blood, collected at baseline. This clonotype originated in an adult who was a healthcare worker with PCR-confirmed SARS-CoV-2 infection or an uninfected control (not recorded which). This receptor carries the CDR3 CASSLSPLQGNYGYTF. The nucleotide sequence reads TGTGCCAGCAGCCTCTCCCCCCTACAGGGAAACTATGGCTACACCTTC.